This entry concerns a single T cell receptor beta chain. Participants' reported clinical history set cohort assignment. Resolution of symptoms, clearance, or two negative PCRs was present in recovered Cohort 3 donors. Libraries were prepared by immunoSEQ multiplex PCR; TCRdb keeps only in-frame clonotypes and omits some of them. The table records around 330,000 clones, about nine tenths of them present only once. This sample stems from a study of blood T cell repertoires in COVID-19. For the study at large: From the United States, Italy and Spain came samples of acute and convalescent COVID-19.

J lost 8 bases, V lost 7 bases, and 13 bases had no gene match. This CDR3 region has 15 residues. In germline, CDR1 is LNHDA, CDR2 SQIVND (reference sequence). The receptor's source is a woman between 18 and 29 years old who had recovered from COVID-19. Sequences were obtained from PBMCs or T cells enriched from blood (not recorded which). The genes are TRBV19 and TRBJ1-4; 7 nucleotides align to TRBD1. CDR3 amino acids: CASIPSTGPREKLFF. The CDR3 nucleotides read TGTGCCAGTATTCCGTCGACAGGGCCGAGGGAAAAACTGTTTTTT.